The TCR beta chain described here comes from a study of tumor-infiltrating lymphocytes in primary liver carcinoma. About the research overall: The patient population consisted of men and women between 30 and 69 years of age. Notes on the study in general: Tumor-adjacent and tumor-blood pairs showed less overlap than tumor region pairs. Because the samples were bulk unsorted, the study did not compare CD4+ and CD8+ repertoires.

Trimming at V came to 2 bases and at J to 2 bases, leaving 9 bases not matched to a gene. This CDR3 is built from 16 residues. Germline V gives CDR1 MNHNY, CDR2 SVGAGI (reference sequence). Priming with a constant-region primer yielded TCR beta cDNA from approximately 500 ng total RNA. For TCR beta, libraries were produced by three nested multiplex PCR rounds using slightly modified ARM-PCR. Two initial PCR rounds of approximately 10 cycles each paired TRBV1-TRBV30 forward primers with a C-beta reverse primer. TCRdb re-called the multiplex PCR reads through MiXCR, storing one row per CDR3 protein. The sample consists of 150,000 to 200,000 distinct CDR3 sequences, over 45% of them appearing once. Both blood RNA, taken from unsorted whole blood, and germline DNA were extracted. As concerns this clonotype: Its cognate antigen is unknown.

The clonotype comes from a man aged 35 to 55 with primary liver carcinoma and hepatitis B virus infection. What was sequenced was peripheral blood. V usage is TRBV6-6 and J usage is TRBJ2-7; TRBD1 matches at 7 bases. The CDR3 nucleotides are TGTGCCAGCAGTTACCTCCGGGACAGCCTTCCCTACGAGCAGTACTTC. Its protein product is CASSYLRDSLPYEQYF.